One and the same sample provided the 4 T cell receptor beta chains below, sequenced in a study of shared T cell receptors in the human thymus. Clones were read by immunoSEQ multiplex PCR, and TCRdb kept only the in-frame ones, dropping some. The sample holds 700,000 or so clones, 75% to 90% seen once. These data were also filed under a second study, of human thymus T cells.

What was sequenced was thymocytes. The receptors were sampled from a girl less than two years old with a congenital heart defect.

The chain couples TRBV6-1 to TRBJ1-1, with D possibly being TRBD1 (6 bases). The CDR3 loop spans 15 amino acids. The V end was cut by 4 bases, the J end by 6 bases, with 18 bases between. Germline V gene data show CDR1 as MNHNS and CDR2 as SASEGT. CDR3 region: CASSGGGPDEAEAFF. The DNA for the CDR3 is TGTGCCAGCAGTGGAGGGGGTCCGGATGAGGCTGAAGCTTTCTTT.

J is TRBJ2-1 and V is TRBV5-1; 7 positions match TRBD1. This CDR3 is 13 amino acids long. Germline V gene sequence: CDR1 SGHRS, CDR2 YFSETQ. V shed 6 bases, J shed 8 bases, and the junction held 8 bases outside the gene matches. CDR3 region: CASNIQGEDEQFF. Written as DNA, the CDR3 is TGCGCCAGCAACATCCAGGGGGAAGATGAGCAGTTCTTC.

This clone has just a few counts. The J gene is TRBJ2-7, the V gene TRBV2; 13 positions agree with TRBD2. Germline trimming cut 6 bases from V and 0 bases from J; bases unmatched to any gene: 20. The CDR3 sequence is 21 residues long. Germline CDR1 SNHLY, CDR2 FYNNEI. The CDR3 nucleotides read TGTGCCAGCAGGGATGAACCTACGACTAGCGGGGGGCTGATCAGCTCCTACGAGCAGTACTTC. Translated: CASRDEPTTSGGLISSYEQYF.

The gene calls are TRBV6-5 and TRBJ1-2, with a weak D call TRBD1 (5 bases). Trimming removed 4 bases from V and 9 bases from J, with 12 bases in between. Germline CDR1 is MNHEY and CDR2 is SVGAGI. There are 12 residues in the CDR3. The chain's CDR3 is CASSSPHRSYTF. CDR3 nucleotide sequence: TGTGCCAGCAGTTCCCCCCACAGGAGCTACACCTTC.